Below, 16 T cell receptor beta chains from the same sample are listed, as sequenced in a study of cytomegalovirus exposure and HLA in healthy donors. The PCR used 60 Vbeta and 13 Jbeta primers. TCRdb's copy holds only in-frame clones and misses some; the assay was immunoSEQ multiplex PCR. The table lists approximately 95,000 clones, nearly 80% of them singletons, with roughly 4.3% in the top ten. The sample consisted of PBMCs. These receptor sequences come from a woman in her forties in good health and CMV-seropositive.

This clone turned up a few times. This chain joins TRBV6-5 and TRBJ2-3, with D hard to call. V lost 2 bases and J lost 0, with 9 bases in between. CDR3 length: 15 amino acids. Germline values: CDR1 MNHEY, CDR2 SVGAGI. The CDR3 loop reads CASSYGYSSTDTQYF. CDR3 in DNA: TGTGCCAGCAGTTACGGTTACAGTAGCACAGATACGCAGTATTTT.

The chain combines TRBV30 with TRBJ1-5; possible D gene TRBD1, 5 bases. In germline, CDR1 is GTSNPN, CDR2 SVGIG (reference sequence). Trimming took off 2 bases at V and 0 bases at J, with 11 bases between the two ends. The CDR3 consists of 15 residues. The CDR3: CAWSTGDYSNQPQHF. CDR3 coding DNA: TGTGCCTGGAGTACCGGGGACTATAGCAATCAGCCCCAGCATTTT. The whole variable domain, filled in from reference TRBV30 and TRBJ1-5, reads SQTIHQWPATLVQPVGSPLSLECTVEGTSNPNLYWYRQAAGRGLQLLFYSVGIGQISSEVPQNLSASRPQDRQFILSSKKLLLSDSGFYLCAWSTGDYSNQPQHFGDGTRLSIL.

The chain combines TRBV9 with TRBJ1-1, with TRBD1 matching over 9 bases. CDR3 length: 18 residues. The germline V gene encodes CDR1 SGDLS and CDR2 YYNGEE. Germline trimming cut 7 bases from V and 0 bases from J; bases unmatched to any gene: 16. The CDR3 region is CASRASGTGRQMNTEAFF. The CDR3 DNA reads TGTGCCAGCCGCGCTTCCGGGACAGGGCGACAAATGAACACTGAAGCTTTCTTT.

J is TRBJ2-1 and V is TRBV5-1; no clear D gene. This CDR3 spans 13 amino acids. The V end was cut by 0 bases, the J end by 5 bases, with 6 bases between. Germline CDR1 reads SGHRS; CDR2 reads YFSETQ. CDR3 bases: TGCGCCAGCAGCTTGGTGTTCGACAATGAGCAGTTCTTC. This sequence encodes CASSLVFDNEQFF.

J is TRBJ1-2 and V is TRBV10-3; D unclear. The V end was cut by 3 bases, the J end by 7 bases, with 6 bases between. The CDR3 covers 11 residues. The V gene's germline CDR1 is ENHRY and CDR2 SYGVKD. CDR3 loop: CAISDGGGYTF. The CDR3 DNA reads TGTGCCATCAGTGATGGAGGTGGCTACACCTTC.

The gene calls are TRBV28 and TRBJ2-7; weak D call: TRBD2 (7 bases). Germline V CDR1 and CDR2: MDHEN, SYDVKM. V gave up 0 bases and J gave up 5 bases, with 14 bases separating them. The CDR3 is made up of 15 amino acids. The CDR3 DNA is TGTGCCAGCAGTTTATGGGGTGGGGGGGCCGACGAGCAGTACTTC. As protein: CASSLWGGGADEQYF.

The rearrangement uses TRBV7-2 and TRBJ2-7; the D gene is possibly TRBD2 (5 bases). Trimming removed 3 bases at V and 2 bases at J, with 11 bases between. Germline CDR1 reads SGHTA; CDR2 reads FQGNSA. The CDR3 is made up of 14 amino acids. This CDR3 is CASSFQSGPYEQYF. The CDR3, as DNA: TGTGCCAGCAGCTTCCAAAGCGGACCCTACGAGCAGTACTTC.

This sequence joins TRBV4-1 and TRBJ2-4; D possibly corresponds to TRBD1 (5 bases). The CDR3 is 14 residues long. V dropped 7 bases and J dropped 7 bases, with 17 bases sitting between them. In germline, CDR1 is MGHRA, CDR2 YSYEKL. Here the CDR3 DNA reads TGCGCCAGCACCAAGACCCCGACAGACAACATTCAGTACTTC. The encoded protein is CASTKTPTDNIQYF.

The chain carries TRBV5-6 and TRBJ2-1; D is perhaps TRBD1 (6 bases). Trimming took 1 base from V and 1 from J, leaving 6 bases between them. The CDR3 length is 14 residues. Looked up from germline, CDR1 is SGHDT and CDR2 is YYEEEE. CDR3 nucleotides: TGTGCCAGCAGCTTGCAGGGGTCCTACAATGAGCAGTTCTTC. This codes for CASSLQGSYNEQFF. The variable domain in full, with the rest retrieved from reference TRBV5-6 and TRBJ2-1, is DAGVTQSPTHLIKTRGQQVTLRCSPKSGHDTVSWYQQALGQGPQFIFQYYEEEERQRGNFPDRFSGHQFPNYSSELNVNALLLGDSALYLCASSLQGSYNEQFFGPGTRLTVL.

The gene calls are TRBV5-4 and TRBJ1-1; D is unclear. Trimming cost V 0 bases and J 4 bases, with 16 bases left between them. This CDR3 region has 16 residues. Germline V gives CDR1 SGHNT, CDR2 YYREEE (reference sequence). This CDR3 is CASSLGGPGLSTEAFF. The CDR3 nucleotides are TGTGCCAGCAGCTTGGGAGGTCCGGGTCTCAGCACTGAAGCTTTCTTT.

The chain employs TRBV11-2 and TRBJ1-1; D remains unclear. V gave up 3 bases and J gave up 4 bases, with 9 bases separating them. From germline, CDR1 is SGHAT and CDR2 FQNNGV. This CDR3 spans 13 amino acids. The CDR3 DNA reads TGTGCCAGCAGCTTGTACAGAGCCACTGAAGCTTTCTTT. This sequence encodes CASSLYRATEAFF. The whole variable domain, remainder taken from reference TRBV11-2 and TRBJ1-1, is EAGVAQSPRYKIIEKRQSVAFWCNPISGHATLYWYQQILGQGPKLLIQFQNNGVVDDSQLPKDRFSAERLKGVDSTLKIQPAKLEDSAVYLCASSLYRATEAFFGQGTRLTVV.

This clone has a handful of counts. The chain is built from TRBV7-2 and TRBJ2-5, with 8 bases aligning to TRBD2. J was trimmed by 7 bases and V by 4 bases; bases with no gene match: 5. This CDR3 is 13 amino acids long. Germline V CDR1 and CDR2: SGHTA, FQGNSA. The CDR3 coding sequence is TGTGCCAGCAGCTCTCCGGGACTAGTGACCCAGTACTTC. As protein: CASSSPGLVTQYF.

J is TRBJ2-5 and V is TRBV19; TRBD2 aligns across 13 bases. Germline-derived CDR1 and CDR2 are LNHDA and SQIVND (reference sequence). V gave up 7 bases and J gave up 2 bases; unmatched junction bases: 4. CDR3 length: 15 amino acids. The CDR3 DNA follows: TGTGCCAGTACTCAGACTAGCGGGAGGCAAGAGACCCAGTACTTC. It yields the protein CASTQTSGRQETQYF.

The chain joins TRBV19 to TRBJ1-5; D might be TRBD1 (5 bases). CDR1 and CDR2 from the germline V gene are LNHDA and SQIVND (reference sequence). V was shortened by 7 bases and J by 0 bases, with 13 bases between the two germline ends. The CDR3 totals 15 residues. CDR3 sequence: CASTPRQYSNQPQHF. For the CDR3, the DNA is TGTGCCAGTACCCCTCGACAGTATAGCAATCAGCCCCAGCATTTT.

The chain links TRBV14 to TRBJ2-5; TRBD2 might be the D (5 bases). The V end lost 4 bases, the J end lost 4 bases, and 19 bases lay between the germline ends. From germline, CDR1 is SGHDN and CDR2 FVKESK. CDR3 length: 16 amino acids. CDR3 protein: CASSPSVAGVGETQYF. The CDR3 coding sequence is TGTGCCAGCAGCCCCTCAGTTGCCGGGGTTGGAGAGACCCAGTACTTC. The full variable domain, its missing parts supplied by reference TRBV14 and TRBJ2-5, is EAGVTQFPSHSVIEKGQTVTLRCDPISGHDNLYWYRRVMGKEIKFLLHFVKESKQDESGMPNNRFLAERTGGTYSTLKVQPAELEDSGVYFCASSPSVAGVGETQYFGPGTRLLVL.

This chain connects TRBV10-3 to TRBJ2-5, with D maybe TRBD1 (5 bases). CDR3 length: 13 residues. The germline gives CDR1 ENHRY, CDR2 SYGVKD. V lost 7 bases, J lost 3 bases, and 12 bases lay in between. CDR3 residues: CAITPGLKETQYF. Written as DNA, the CDR3 is TGTGCCATCACACCAGGGTTGAAAGAGACCCAGTACTTC.